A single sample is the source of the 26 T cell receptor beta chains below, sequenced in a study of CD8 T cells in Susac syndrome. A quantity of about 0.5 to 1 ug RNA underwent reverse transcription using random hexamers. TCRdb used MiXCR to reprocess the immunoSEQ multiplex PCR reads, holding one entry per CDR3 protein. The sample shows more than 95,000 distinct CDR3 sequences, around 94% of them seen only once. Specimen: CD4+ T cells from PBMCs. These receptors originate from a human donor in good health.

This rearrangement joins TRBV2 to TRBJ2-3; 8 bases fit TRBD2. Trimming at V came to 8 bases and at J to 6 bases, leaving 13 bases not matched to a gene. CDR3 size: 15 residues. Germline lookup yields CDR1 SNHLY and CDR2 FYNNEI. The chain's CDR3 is CASGRTSSLRDTQYF. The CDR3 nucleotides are TGTGCCAGCGGTAGGACTAGCTCCTTGCGTGATACGCAGTATTTT.

The CDR3 here is CASSWTGGSNQPQHF. In nucleotides, the CDR3 is TGTGCCAGCAGCTGGACAGGAGGTAGCAATCAGCCCCAGCATTTT. The V gene is TRBV5-6, the J gene TRBJ1-5, with TRBD1 matching 7 bases. The CDR3 is 15 residues long. Trimming removed 3 bases from V and 0 bases from J; junction bases left unmatched: 3. Germline V lookup: CDR1 SGHDT, CDR2 YYEEEE.

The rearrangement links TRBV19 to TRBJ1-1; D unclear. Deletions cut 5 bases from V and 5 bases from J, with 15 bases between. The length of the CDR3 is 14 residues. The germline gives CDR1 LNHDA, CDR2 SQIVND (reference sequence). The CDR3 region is CASSSSRAWTEAFF. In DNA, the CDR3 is TGTGCCAGTAGTTCGTCGAGGGCTTGGACTGAAGCTTTCTTT.

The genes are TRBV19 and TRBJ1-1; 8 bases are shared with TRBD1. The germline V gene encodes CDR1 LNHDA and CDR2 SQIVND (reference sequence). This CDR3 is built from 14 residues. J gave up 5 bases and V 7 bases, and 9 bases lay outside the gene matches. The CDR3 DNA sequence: TGTGCCAGTACCACCCCAGGGGGCCTAACTGAAGCTTTCTTT. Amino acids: CASTTPGGLTEAFF. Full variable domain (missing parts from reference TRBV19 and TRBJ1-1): DGGITQSPKYLFRKEGQNVTLSCEQNLNHDAMYWYRQDPGQGLRLIYYSQIVNDFQKGDIAEGYSVSREKKESFPLTVTSAQKNPTAFYLCASTTPGGLTEAFFGQGTRLTVV.

The CDR3 DNA reads as TGCGCCAGCAGCTTGAGGTTTCAAGAGACCCAGTACTTC. The encoded protein is CASSLRFQETQYF. This chain connects TRBV5-1 to TRBJ2-5; D remains ambiguous. V was shortened by 1 base and J by 2 bases, with 6 bases between the two germline ends. CDR1 and CDR2 from the germline V gene are SGHRS and YFSETQ. The CDR3 consists of 13 residues. The full variable domain, in which reference TRBV5-1 and TRBJ2-5 provide the parts outside the CDR3, is KAGVTQTPRYLIKTRGQQVTLSCSPISGHRSVSWYQQTPGQGLQFLFEYFSETQRNKGNFPGRFSGRQFSNSRSEMNVSTLELGDSALYLCASSLRFQETQYFGPGTRLLVL.

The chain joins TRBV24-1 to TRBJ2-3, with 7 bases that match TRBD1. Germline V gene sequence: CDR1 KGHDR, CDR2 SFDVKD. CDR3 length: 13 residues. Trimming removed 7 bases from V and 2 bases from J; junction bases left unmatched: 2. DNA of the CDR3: TGTGCCACCAGCGACAGGGTCACAGATACGCAGTATTTT. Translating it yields CATSDRVTDTQYF.

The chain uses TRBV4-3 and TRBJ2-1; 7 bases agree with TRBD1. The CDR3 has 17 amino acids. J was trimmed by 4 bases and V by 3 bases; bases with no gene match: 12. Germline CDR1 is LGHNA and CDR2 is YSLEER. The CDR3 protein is CASSQELPGQMYNEQFF. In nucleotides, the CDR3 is TGCGCCAGCAGCCAGGAGCTTCCGGGACAGATGTACAATGAGCAGTTCTTC.

CDR3 bases: TGTGCCAGCAGCCAAGCTTGGGGGTTGACTGAAGCTTTCTTT. Amino acids: CASSQAWGLTEAFF. V is TRBV3-1 and J is TRBJ1-1, with D maybe TRBD1 (5 bases). The CDR3 consists of 14 residues. CDR1 and CDR2 (germline): LGHDT, YNNKEL (reference sequence). The germline V and J ends were trimmed by 1 base and 5 bases, with 11 bases remaining between them.

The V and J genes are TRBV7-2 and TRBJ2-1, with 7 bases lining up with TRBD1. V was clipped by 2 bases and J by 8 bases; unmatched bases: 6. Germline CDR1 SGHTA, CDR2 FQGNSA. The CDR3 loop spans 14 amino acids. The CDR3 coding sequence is TGTGCCAGCAGCTTAAGGGCACAGGGGTATGAGCAGTTCTTC. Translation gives CASSLRAQGYEQFF.

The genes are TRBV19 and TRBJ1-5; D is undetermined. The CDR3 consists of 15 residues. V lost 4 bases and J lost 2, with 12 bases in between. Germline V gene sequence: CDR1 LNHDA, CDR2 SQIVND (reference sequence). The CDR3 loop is CASSRLIVGNQPQHF. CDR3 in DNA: TGTGCCAGTAGTAGATTAATCGTGGGCAATCAGCCCCAGCATTTT.

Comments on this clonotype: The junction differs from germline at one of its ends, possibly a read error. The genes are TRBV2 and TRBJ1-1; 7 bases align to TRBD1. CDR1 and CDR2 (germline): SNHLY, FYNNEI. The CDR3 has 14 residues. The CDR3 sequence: CASSQTGRSTEVFF. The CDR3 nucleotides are TGTGCCAGCAGCCAGACAGGGAGGTCCACTGAAGTTTTCTTT.

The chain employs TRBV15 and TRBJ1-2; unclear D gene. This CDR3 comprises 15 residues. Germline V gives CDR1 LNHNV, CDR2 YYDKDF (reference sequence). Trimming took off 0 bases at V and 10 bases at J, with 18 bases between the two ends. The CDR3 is CATSRDKAGPTLYTF. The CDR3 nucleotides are TGTGCCACCAGCAGAGATAAGGCAGGCCCAACCCTCTACACCTTC.

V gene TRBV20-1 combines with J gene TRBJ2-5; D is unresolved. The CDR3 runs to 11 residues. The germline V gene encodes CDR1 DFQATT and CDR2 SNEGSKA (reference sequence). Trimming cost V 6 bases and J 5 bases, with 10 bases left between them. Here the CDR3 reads CSALFSETQYF. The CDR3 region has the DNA TGCAGTGCCCTCTTCTCTGAGACCCAGTACTTC.

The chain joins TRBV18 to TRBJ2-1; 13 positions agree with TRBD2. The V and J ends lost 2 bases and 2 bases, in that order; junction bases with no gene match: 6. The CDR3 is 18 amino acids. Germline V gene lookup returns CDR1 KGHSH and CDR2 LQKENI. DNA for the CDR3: TGTGCCAGCTCACCAGGACTAGCGGGAGCTCGCCCCTACAATGAGCAGTTCTTC. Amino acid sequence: CASSPGLAGARPYNEQFF.

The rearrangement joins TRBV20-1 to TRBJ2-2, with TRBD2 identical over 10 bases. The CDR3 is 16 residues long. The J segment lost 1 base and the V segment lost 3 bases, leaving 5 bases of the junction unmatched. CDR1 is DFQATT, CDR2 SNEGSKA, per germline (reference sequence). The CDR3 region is CSASKWTSGNTGELFF. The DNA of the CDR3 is TGCAGTGCTAGTAAATGGACTAGCGGGAACACCGGGGAGCTGTTTTTT.

Here the CDR3 DNA reads TGCAGTGCTTACGACGACAGGCACCAAGAGACCCAGTACTTC. Protein: CSAYDDRHQETQYF. The chain has TRBV20-1 and TRBJ2-5, with D possibly matching TRBD1 (6 bases). This CDR3 region has 14 residues. With 5 bases removed from V and 0 bases from J, the gap between germline ends came to 13 bases. The V gene's germline CDR1 is DFQATT and CDR2 SNEGSKA (reference sequence).

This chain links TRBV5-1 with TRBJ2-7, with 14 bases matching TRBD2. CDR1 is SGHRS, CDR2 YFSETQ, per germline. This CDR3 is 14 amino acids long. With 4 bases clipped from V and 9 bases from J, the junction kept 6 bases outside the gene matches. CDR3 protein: CASSPGLAGGVQYF. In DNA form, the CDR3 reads TGCGCCAGCAGCCCCGGACTAGCGGGAGGCGTGCAGTACTTC.

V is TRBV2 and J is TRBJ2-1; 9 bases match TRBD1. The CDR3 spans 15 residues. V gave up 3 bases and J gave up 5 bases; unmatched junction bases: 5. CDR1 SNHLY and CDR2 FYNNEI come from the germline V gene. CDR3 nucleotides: TGTGCCAGCAGTGATTGGGGGACAGGGCACAATGAGCAGTTCTTC. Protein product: CASSDWGTGHNEQFF.

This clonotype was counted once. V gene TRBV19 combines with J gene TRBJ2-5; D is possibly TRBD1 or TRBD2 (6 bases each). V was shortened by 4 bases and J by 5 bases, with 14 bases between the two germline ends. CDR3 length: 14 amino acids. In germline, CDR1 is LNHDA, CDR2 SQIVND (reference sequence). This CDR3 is CASSKFGGPETQYF. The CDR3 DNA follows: TGTGCCAGTAGTAAATTTGGGGGGCCTGAGACCCAGTACTTC.

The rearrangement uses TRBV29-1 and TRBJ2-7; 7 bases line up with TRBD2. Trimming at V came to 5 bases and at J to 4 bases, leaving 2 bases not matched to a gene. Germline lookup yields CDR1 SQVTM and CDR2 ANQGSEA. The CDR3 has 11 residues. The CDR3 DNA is TGCAGCGTTCGAGCGGGATACGAGCAGTACTTC. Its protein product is CSVRAGYEQYF.

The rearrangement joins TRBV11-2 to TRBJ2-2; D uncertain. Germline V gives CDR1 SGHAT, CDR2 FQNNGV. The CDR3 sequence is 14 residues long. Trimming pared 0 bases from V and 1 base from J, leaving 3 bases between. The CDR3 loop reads CASSLDLNTGELFF. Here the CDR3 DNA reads TGTGCCAGCAGCTTAGACCTGAACACCGGGGAGCTGTTTTTT.

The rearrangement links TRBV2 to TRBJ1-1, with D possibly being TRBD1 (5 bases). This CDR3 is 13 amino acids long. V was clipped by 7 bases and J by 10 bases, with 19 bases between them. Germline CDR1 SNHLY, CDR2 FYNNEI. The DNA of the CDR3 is TGTGCCAGCACCAACTCCAGGGATTCTGGAGCTTTCTTT. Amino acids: CASTNSRDSGAFF.

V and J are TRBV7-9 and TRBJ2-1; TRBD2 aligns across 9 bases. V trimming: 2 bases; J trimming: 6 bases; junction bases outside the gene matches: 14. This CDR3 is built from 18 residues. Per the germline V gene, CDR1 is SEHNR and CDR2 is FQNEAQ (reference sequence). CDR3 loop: CASSLTGVAGEGFNEQFF. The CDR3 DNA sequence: TGTGCCAGCAGCTTAACCGGGGTAGCGGGAGAAGGATTCAATGAGCAGTTCTTC.

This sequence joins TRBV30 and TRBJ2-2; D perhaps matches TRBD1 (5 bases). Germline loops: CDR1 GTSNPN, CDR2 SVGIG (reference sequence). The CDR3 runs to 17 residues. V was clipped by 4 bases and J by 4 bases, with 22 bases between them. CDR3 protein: CAWTRPETALPTGELFF. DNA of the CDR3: TGTGCCTGGACCCGGCCCGAGACAGCTCTTCCCACCGGGGAGCTGTTTTTT.

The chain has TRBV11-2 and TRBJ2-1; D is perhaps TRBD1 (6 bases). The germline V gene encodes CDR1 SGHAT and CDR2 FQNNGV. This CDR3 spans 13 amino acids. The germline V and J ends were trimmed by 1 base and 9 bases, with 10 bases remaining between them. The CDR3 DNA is TGTGCCAGCAGCTTAGCACAGGGCAGTGAGCAGTTCTTC. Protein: CASSLAQGSEQFF.

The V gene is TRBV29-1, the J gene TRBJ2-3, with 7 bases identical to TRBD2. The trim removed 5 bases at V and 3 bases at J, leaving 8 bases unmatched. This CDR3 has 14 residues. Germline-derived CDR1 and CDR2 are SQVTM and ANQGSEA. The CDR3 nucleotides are TGCAGCGTTCGCCGTCTAGCGGTAACAGATACGCAGTATTTT. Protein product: CSVRRLAVTDTQYF.